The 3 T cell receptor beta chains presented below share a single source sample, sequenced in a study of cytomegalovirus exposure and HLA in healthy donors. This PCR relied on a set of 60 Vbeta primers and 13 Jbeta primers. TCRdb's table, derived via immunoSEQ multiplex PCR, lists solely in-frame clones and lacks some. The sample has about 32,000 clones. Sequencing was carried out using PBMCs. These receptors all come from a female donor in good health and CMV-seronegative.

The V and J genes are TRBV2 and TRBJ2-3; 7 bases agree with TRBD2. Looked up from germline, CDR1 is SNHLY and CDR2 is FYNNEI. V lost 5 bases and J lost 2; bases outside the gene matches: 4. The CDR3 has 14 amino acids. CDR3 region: CASSRAGLTDTQYF. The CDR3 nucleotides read TGTGCCAGCAGTCGAGCGGGACTCACAGATACGCAGTATTTT.

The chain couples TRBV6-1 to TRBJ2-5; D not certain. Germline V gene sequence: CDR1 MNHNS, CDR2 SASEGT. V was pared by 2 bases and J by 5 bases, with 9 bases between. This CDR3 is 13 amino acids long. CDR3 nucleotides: TGTGCCAGCAGTGAAACGGGTCGGGAGACCCAGTACTTC. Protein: CASSETGRETQYF.

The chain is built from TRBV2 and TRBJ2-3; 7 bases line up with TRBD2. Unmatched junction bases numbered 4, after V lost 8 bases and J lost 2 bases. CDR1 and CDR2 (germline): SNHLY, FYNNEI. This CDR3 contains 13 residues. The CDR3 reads CASGGTNTDTQYF. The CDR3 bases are TGTGCCAGCGGAGGGACTAACACAGATACGCAGTATTTT.